These 30 T cell receptor beta chains originate from one sample sequenced in a study of synovial regulatory T cells in juvenile arthritis. The protocol was immunoSEQ multiplex PCR, while the TCRdb copy is restricted to in-frame clones and leaves out a portion. The sample has roughly 9,200 clones, and its top ten clones hold nearly 0.95%. Input material: Treg cells from blood. Subset in this sample: remaining (HLA-DR-negative) circulating blood Treg cells. The receptor set was obtained from a donor aged 2-30 years with juvenile idiopathic arthritis.

This clone shows up as medium-sized by frequency. V gene TRBV7-6 combines with J gene TRBJ1-3; TCRdb's D call of TRBD1 is untestable without DNA. Looked up from germline, CDR1 is SGHVS and CDR2 is FNYEAQ. This CDR3 is built from 11 residues. No coding sequence is recorded. The chain's CDR3 is CASSLRGQVSF.

The rearrangement joins TRBV10-3 to TRBJ2-7. From germline, CDR1 is ENHRY and CDR2 SYGVKD. The CDR3 has 14 amino acids. The coding DNA is unavailable. The CDR3 is CAIGAAGPTYEQYF.

This sequence joins TRBV10-3 and TRBJ1-4; TCRdb picks TRBD1, but there is no DNA to check that call. There are 16 residues in the CDR3. No DNA accompanies this entry. Germline V gene sequence: CDR1 ENHRY, CDR2 SYGVKD. The CDR3 region is CAISESIWTGDEKLFF.

The CDR3 loop is CATLGAGNVNTEAFF. The rearrangement links TRBV2 to TRBJ1-1. The CDR3 is 15 residues long. The DNA sequence is not available. Per germline, CDR1 SNHLY and CDR2 FYNNEI.

The chain has TRBV6-1 and TRBJ1-2; TCRdb names TRBD1, which stays unverified in the absence of DNA. The V gene's germline CDR1 is MNHNS and CDR2 SASEGT. CDR3 length: 14 residues. DNA for this receptor is not on file. CDR3: CASRTTGGLKGYTF.

The J gene is TRBJ2-3, the V gene TRBV4-2; without DNA, the TCRdb call of TRBD2 cannot be checked. The CDR3 covers 16 residues. DNA is not recorded here. Germline-derived CDR1 and CDR2 are LGHNA and YNFKEQ. The chain's CDR3 is CASSQDPADYTDTQYF.

This sequence joins TRBV6-1 and TRBJ1-4. The CDR3 totals 14 residues. No DNA sequence is on record. Germline CDR1 MNHNS, CDR2 SASEGT. CDR3 in amino acids: CASSDESFNEKLFF.

This rearrangement joins TRBV19 to TRBJ2-7; TCRdb indicates TRBD2, and absent DNA this call remains unverified. There are 16 residues in the CDR3. No DNA sequence was recorded. The germline gives CDR1 LNHDA, CDR2 SQIVND (reference sequence). The CDR3 loop reads CASSPGGAFMAYEQYF.

The chain combines TRBV2 with TRBJ1-1. The CDR3 sequence is 11 residues long. The DNA is not on file. Germline-derived CDR1 and CDR2 are SNHLY and FYNNEI. This CDR3 is CASSGDTEAFF.

The chain carries TRBV20-1 and TRBJ1-1. The CDR3 loop spans 11 amino acids. No DNA appears here. Germline-derived CDR1 and CDR2 are DFQATT and SNEGSKA (reference sequence). The CDR3 region is CSAREVAEAFF.

V is TRBV12-2 and J is TRBJ2-7; TCRdb calls TRBD2, which cannot be checked without DNA. TRBV12-2 is an annotated pseudogene. This CDR3 is 15 amino acids long. No DNA is given. The CDR3 sequence is CASRFSGGAEDEQYF.

This sequence joins TRBV5-4 and TRBJ2-5; TCRdb's D call, TRBD2, is unchecked because there is no DNA. The CDR3 is made up of 15 amino acids. The nucleotide record is missing. The V gene's germline CDR1 is SGHNT and CDR2 YYREEE (reference sequence). Here the CDR3 reads CASSPGGLNQETQYF.

V and J are TRBV19 and TRBJ2-7; no DNA is available, so the TRBD2 call from TCRdb remains unchecked. This CDR3 has 15 residues. The protein alone is recorded here. The germline gives CDR1 LNHDA, CDR2 SQIVND (reference sequence). The CDR3 protein is CASSIILAGPYEQYF.

V and J are TRBV7-2 and TRBJ2-3; as DNA is missing, the TRBD2 call by TCRdb cannot be tested. The germline gives CDR1 SGHTA, CDR2 FQGNSA. The CDR3 length is 14 residues. The DNA is unrecorded. The CDR3 sequence is CASSLGTSEGTQYF.

The V and J genes are TRBV5-1 and TRBJ1-2. This CDR3 is built from 12 residues. The entry carries no DNA sequence. The V gene's germline CDR1 is SGHRS and CDR2 YFSETQ. The CDR3 protein is CASSLEGSGYTF.

CDR3 in amino acids: CASSVRDRDGYTF. The chain employs TRBV19 and TRBJ1-2; TCRdb's assignment of TRBD1 cannot be checked, as there is no DNA. Germline CDR1 and CDR2: LNHDA and SQIVND (reference sequence). This CDR3 contains 13 residues. There is no recorded DNA.

The chain joins TRBV19 to TRBJ1-5; TCRdb lists TRBD1, though no DNA is available to test this call. The V gene's germline CDR1 is LNHDA and CDR2 SQIVND (reference sequence). The CDR3 loop spans 16 amino acids. The DNA is unrecorded. The CDR3 spells CASSIPGQGSNQPQHF.

This sequence joins TRBV28 and TRBJ1-2; TCRdb reports TRBD1, a call that lacks DNA to check it against. Germline V gene sequence: CDR1 MDHEN, CDR2 SYDVKM. CDR3 size: 13 residues. No DNA is given. CDR3 in amino acids: CASSLWGLDGYTF.

This sequence joins TRBV7-9 and TRBJ2-3; without DNA, the TCRdb call of TRBD2 cannot be checked. The germline V gene encodes CDR1 SEHNR and CDR2 FQNEAQ (reference sequence). This CDR3 has 15 residues. A DNA sequence was not provided. CDR3 sequence: CASSPVPAEADTQYF. The full variable domain, rest sourced from reference TRBV7-9 and TRBJ2-3, is DTGVSQNPRHKITKRGQNVTFRCDPISEHNRLYWYRQTLGQGPEFLTYFQNEAQLEKSRLLSDRFSAERPKGSFSTLEIQRTEQGDSAMYLCASSPVPAEADTQYFGPGTRLTVL.

The V and J genes are TRBV28 and TRBJ1-5; TCRdb's D call, TRBD1, is unchecked because there is no DNA. This CDR3 spans 16 amino acids. The DNA is unrecorded. The germline V gene has CDR1 MDHEN and CDR2 SYDVKM. Here the CDR3 reads CASSLVRDSKNQPQHF.

The rearrangement joins TRBV28 to TRBJ2-3; TCRdb's D call of TRBD2 is untestable without DNA. CDR3 size: 16 residues. The DNA is unrecorded. Looked up from germline, CDR1 is MDHEN and CDR2 is SYDVKM. The chain's CDR3 is CASSLRGRRVTDTQYF.

This CDR3 is CASSLEIYSGNTIYF. The rearrangement uses TRBV7-2 and TRBJ1-3. The length of the CDR3 is 15 residues. No DNA sequence was recorded. The germline gives CDR1 SGHTA, CDR2 FQGNSA.

J is TRBJ1-2 and V is TRBV28; TCRdb outputs TRBD1, but without DNA this stays unchecked. Looked up from germline, CDR1 is MDHEN and CDR2 is SYDVKM. CDR3 size: 15 residues. No DNA is listed. The CDR3 loop is CASSQLLQENYGYTF.

This clone is classed as medium-sized by frequency. The rearrangement uses TRBV6-1 and TRBJ1-4. The CDR3 extends over 14 amino acids. DNA was not recorded. Germline V lookup: CDR1 MNHNS, CDR2 SASEGT. CDR3 protein: CASSEAAGRGKLFF.

The V call is TRBV29-1, the J call TRBJ1-3. Germline V gene data show CDR1 as SQVTM and CDR2 as ANQGSEA. The CDR3 has 11 residues. Nucleotide data are not available. The CDR3 sequence: CSVEVSNTIYF.

The chain links TRBV28 to TRBJ2-2; TCRdb indicates TRBD1, and absent DNA this call remains unverified. This CDR3 contains 15 residues. DNA is not recorded here. The germline V gene has CDR1 MDHEN and CDR2 SYDVKM. CDR3 region: CASGPTGGQTGELFF.

This chain connects TRBV4-2 to TRBJ2-1. Germline CDR1 LGHNA, CDR2 YNFKEQ. The CDR3 length is 15 residues. DNA is not on record. The chain's CDR3 is CASSQDDAGTNEQFF.

CDR3 amino acids: CASSSPEAYYEQYF. The chain combines TRBV6-6 with TRBJ2-7; absent DNA, TCRdb's TRBD2 call cannot be checked. The CDR3 runs to 14 residues. Only the protein is on record. The germline V gene has CDR1 MNHNY and CDR2 SVGAGI (reference sequence).

The chain combines TRBV21-1 with TRBJ2-4. TRBV21-1 is a documented pseudogene. The CDR3 runs 10 residues. No DNA is given. The CDR3 spells CATKKNIQYF.

The genes are TRBV7-9 and TRBJ1-1; TCRdb names TRBD1, which stays unverified in the absence of DNA. Germline lookup yields CDR1 SEHNR and CDR2 FQNEAQ (reference sequence). The CDR3 runs to 14 residues. No DNA appears here. CDR3 in amino acids: CASSFQGPYTEAFF.